Below, 24 T cell receptor beta chains from the same sample are listed, as sequenced in a study of shared clonotypes between healthy human individuals. Selected positively for CCR7 and CD45RO-negative, naive CD8 cells excluded terminally differentiated effector memory CD45RA+ cells. Profiled with immunoSEQ multiplex PCR; TCRdb holds only in-frame clones, not every one. The sample yields about 2.1 million clones, around 95% seen once. Sequencing used naive CD8+ T cells from PBMCs. Source of these receptors: a man aged 18 to 29 in good health. Some clones in this sample may be carry-over from other donors' samples.

The genes are TRBV7-9 and TRBJ2-5; 9 positions agree with TRBD1. The V segment lost 5 bases and the J segment 2 bases; nucleotides outside the gene matches: 6. Germline V gene data show CDR1 as SEHNR and CDR2 as FQNEAQ (reference sequence). This CDR3 contains 15 residues. CDR3 sequence: CASSRDRAFQETQYF. Written as DNA, the CDR3 is TGTGCCAGCAGCCGGGACAGGGCATTTCAAGAGACCCAGTACTTC.

V is TRBV28 and J is TRBJ2-1; D gene unclear. V dropped 2 bases and J dropped 9 bases, with 5 bases sitting between them. Germline loops: CDR1 MDHEN, CDR2 SYDVKM. CDR3 length: 11 amino acids. In DNA, the CDR3 is TGTGCCAGCAGTTTAGGGATTGAGCAGTTCTTC. Protein sequence: CASSLGIEQFF.

This clone is a singleton in its sample. This chain links TRBV6-1 with TRBJ1-5; possible D gene TRBD1, 6 bases. This CDR3 has 15 amino acids. Germline V lookup: CDR1 MNHNS, CDR2 SASEGT. V was pared by 5 bases and J by 2 bases, with 13 bases between. CDR3 residues: CASSLTRGGNQPQHF. DNA for the CDR3: TGTGCCAGCAGTCTGACCAGGGGTGGCAATCAGCCCCAGCATTTT.

This chain joins TRBV5-1 and TRBJ1-5; 9 bases map to TRBD1. The J segment lost 6 bases and the V segment lost 5 bases, leaving 6 bases of the junction unmatched. CDR3 size: 14 residues. Germline V CDR1 and CDR2: SGHRS, YFSETQ. CDR3 bases: TGCGCCAGCAGTGAGGGACAGGGAAGTCAGCCCCAGCATTTT. Its translation is CASSEGQGSQPQHF.

The rearrangement joins TRBV11-2 to TRBJ2-3; 8 bases are a match to TRBD2. The trim removed 4 bases at V and 4 bases at J, leaving 10 bases unmatched. The CDR3 consists of 16 residues. Germline CDR1 SGHAT, CDR2 FQNNGV. The CDR3 bases are TGTGCCAGCAGCTCCGACACTAGCGGCGAGGCAGATACGCAGTATTTT. As protein: CASSSDTSGEADTQYF.

The chain combines TRBV4-2 with TRBJ2-3, with 11 bases fitting TRBD2. Trimming cost V 4 bases and J 2 bases; bases outside gene matches: 5. Germline values: CDR1 LGHNA, CDR2 YNFKEQ. CDR3 length equals 16 residues. CDR3: CASSRGTSGLTDTQYF. CDR3 in DNA: TGTGCCAGCAGCCGCGGGACTAGCGGCCTCACAGATACGCAGTATTTT.

This sequence joins TRBV27 and TRBJ1-1; D not certain. This CDR3 is built from 14 residues. V was shortened by 5 bases and J by 1 base, with 11 bases between the two germline ends. Germline-derived CDR1 and CDR2 are MNHEY and SMNVEV (reference sequence). CDR3 in amino acids: CASSPQVWNTEAFF. CDR3 nucleotide sequence: TGTGCCAGCAGTCCTCAGGTGTGGAACACTGAAGCTTTCTTT.

The chain recombines TRBV19 with TRBJ2-1; D is unclear. This CDR3 has 14 amino acids. V was cut by 5 bases and J by 1 base, with 9 bases left in between. Germline assignment: CDR1 LNHDA and CDR2 SQIVND (reference sequence). CDR3 nucleotide sequence: TGTGCCAGTAGTCCCGGTCCTTCCTACAATGAGCAGTTCTTC. Protein product: CASSPGPSYNEQFF.

The chain is built from TRBV15 and TRBJ2-6, with D possibly TRBD1 on 6 matching bases. The CDR3 spans 16 residues. Germline lookup yields CDR1 LNHNV and CDR2 YYDKDF (reference sequence). Deletions cut 6 bases from V and 4 bases from J, with 16 bases between. Here the CDR3 DNA reads TGTGCCACCAGACCACAGGGAGCCGGCGGGGCCAACGTCCTGACTTTC. Translating it yields CATRPQGAGGANVLTF.

This rearrangement joins TRBV6-6 to TRBJ1-2; D is unresolved. CDR1 is MNHNY, CDR2 SVGAGI, per germline (reference sequence). The CDR3 has 14 amino acids. The V and J ends lost 2 bases and 0 bases respectively, with 7 bases between them. DNA of the CDR3: TGTGCCAGCAGTTACGGGCCCACTAACTATGGCTACACCTTC. Its protein product is CASSYGPTNYGYTF.

The chain has TRBV28 and TRBJ2-5; D is possibly TRBD1 (5 bases). The CDR3 extends over 14 amino acids. V was shortened by 7 bases and J by 4 bases, with 16 bases between the two germline ends. Germline values: CDR1 MDHEN, CDR2 SYDVKM. The CDR3 DNA is TGTGCCAGCAATTCAGGGTTCTATAGAGAGACCCAGTACTTC. Encoded protein: CASNSGFYRETQYF.

The rearrangement links TRBV27 to TRBJ1-5, with TRBD1 as a possible D gene (6 bases). V dropped 1 base and J dropped 7 bases, with 14 bases sitting between them. Germline values: CDR1 MNHEY, CDR2 SMNVEV (reference sequence). CDR3 length: 15 residues. The CDR3 region is CASSLYAGQGQPQHF. In nucleotides, the CDR3 is TGTGCCAGCAGTTTATATGCGGGTCAGGGGCAGCCCCAGCATTTT.

V is TRBV6-5 and J is TRBJ1-1; 7 bases line up with TRBD1. V trimming: 4 bases; J trimming: 1 base; junction bases outside the gene matches: 3. Looked up from germline, CDR1 is MNHEY and CDR2 is SVGAGI. The CDR3 runs 14 residues. The CDR3 region has the DNA TGTGCCAGCAGTTGGGACAGACAGAACACTGAAGCTTTCTTT. It translates to CASSWDRQNTEAFF.

The V and J genes are TRBV4-2 and TRBJ1-4; TRBD1 might be the D (5 bases). CDR1 LGHNA and CDR2 YNFKEQ come from the germline V gene. Between the trimmed V and J ends, which lost 1 base and 4 bases, there was a span of 7 bases. CDR3 size: 14 residues. The CDR3 loop is CASSQGRVNEKLFF. DNA of the CDR3: TGTGCCAGCAGCCAAGGCAGGGTTAATGAAAAACTGTTTTTT.

The gene calls are TRBV7-8 and TRBJ2-7; 9 bases map to TRBD2. This CDR3 is 17 amino acids long. V dropped 3 bases and J dropped 1; count of bases not matched to a gene: 10. The V gene's germline CDR1 is SGHVS and CDR2 FQNEAQ. The CDR3 bases are TGTGCCAGCAGCTTTGGGCTAGCGGGAAGTTGGTCCTACGAGCAGTACTTC. Its protein is CASSFGLAGSWSYEQYF.

This clone was seen a single time. V and J are TRBV7-9 and TRBJ2-1; 12 bases map to TRBD2. The junction had 6 bases not matched to a gene; V was cut back by 4 bases and J by 8 bases. The CDR3 is made up of 15 amino acids. Looked up from germline, CDR1 is SEHNR and CDR2 is FQNEAQ (reference sequence). The CDR3 coding sequence is TGTGCCAGCAGCTCTAGCGGGAGGGCCTGGGATGAGCAGTTCTTC. Translated: CASSSSGRAWDEQFF.

V is TRBV2 and J is TRBJ2-4; D call uncertain. Trimming removed 0 bases at V and 0 bases at J, with 6 bases between. The germline gives CDR1 SNHLY, CDR2 FYNNEI. The CDR3 runs to 15 residues. CDR3 amino acids: CASSEAVLAKNIQYF. As DNA, the CDR3 is TGTGCCAGCAGTGAAGCAGTCCTAGCCAAAAACATTCAGTACTTC.

The chain couples TRBV6-6 to TRBJ2-7; 7 bases line up with TRBD1. CDR1 and CDR2 from the germline V gene are MNHNY and SVGAGI (reference sequence). The CDR3 has 15 amino acids. Trimming at V came to 2 bases and at J to 4 bases, leaving 8 bases not matched to a gene. The CDR3 region has the DNA TGTGCCAGCAGTTACCAGGGGACAGTGAGATACGAGCAGTACTTC. This sequence encodes CASSYQGTVRYEQYF.

This clone appeared a single time. The chain is built from TRBV19 and TRBJ1-5; D possibly corresponds to TRBD1 (5 bases). Trimming cost V 6 bases and J 5 bases, with 14 bases left between them. There are 14 residues in the CDR3. CDR1 and CDR2 from the germline V gene are LNHDA and SQIVND (reference sequence). The CDR3 DNA reads as TGTGCCAGTAGGGAGGAGTGGGGGGATCAGCCCCAGCATTTT. Residues: CASREEWGDQPQHF.

This chain connects TRBV15 to TRBJ2-7; weak D call: TRBD1 (6 bases). Germline values: CDR1 LNHNV, CDR2 YYDKDF (reference sequence). V lost 1 base, J lost 3 bases, and 10 bases lay in between. The CDR3 is made up of 14 amino acids. CDR3: CATSRVGRGYEQYF. CDR3 coding DNA: TGTGCCACCAGCAGAGTGGGCAGGGGCTACGAGCAGTACTTC. Supplemented by reference TRBV15 and TRBJ2-7, the full variable domain reads DAMVIQNPRYQVTQFGKPVTLSCSQTLNHNVMYWYQQKSSQAPKLLFHYYDKDFNNEADTPDNFQSRRPNTSFCFLDIRSPGLGDTAMYLCATSRVGRGYEQYFGPGTRLTVT.

This clone was observed once. The chain links TRBV5-4 to TRBJ2-5; 8 nucleotides agree with TRBD1. The V gene's germline CDR1 is SGHNT and CDR2 YYREEE (reference sequence). Trimming at V came to 3 bases and at J to 3 bases, leaving 7 bases not matched to a gene. The CDR3 has 15 residues. Here the CDR3 DNA reads TGTGCCAGCAGCTCTTCCCAGGGGGCGAAAGAGACCCAGTACTTC. The encoded protein is CASSSSQGAKETQYF.

The rearrangement links TRBV11-2 to TRBJ2-7; 8 nucleotides line up with TRBD1. The ends lost 0 bases at V and 3 bases at J; junction bases unmatched: 7. The germline V gene encodes CDR1 SGHAT and CDR2 FQNNGV. The length of the CDR3 is 16 residues. The CDR3 protein is CASSLDGTGGYYEQYF. The CDR3 nucleotides read TGTGCCAGCAGCTTAGATGGCACAGGGGGGTACTACGAGCAGTACTTC. Complete variable domain (other parts from reference TRBV11-2 and TRBJ2-7): EAGVAQSPRYKIIEKRQSVAFWCNPISGHATLYWYQQILGQGPKLLIQFQNNGVVDDSQLPKDRFSAERLKGVDSTLKIQPAKLEDSAVYLCASSLDGTGGYYEQYFGPGTRLTVT.

The chain couples TRBV28 to TRBJ2-6; no clear D gene. V dropped 7 bases and J dropped 4 bases, with 5 bases sitting between them. The CDR3 contains 12 residues. Germline values: CDR1 MDHEN, CDR2 SYDVKM. Here the CDR3 DNA reads TGTGCCAGCAATGGGGGGGCCAACGTCCTGACTTTC. It encodes CASNGGANVLTF.

The CDR3 region is CASSPPYRDDHSFGYTF. CDR3 bases: TGTGCCAGCAGCCCACCGTACCGGGACGATCATTCATTTGGCTACACCTTC. The chain recombines TRBV5-6 with TRBJ1-2; D may be TRBD1 (5 bases). CDR1 is SGHDT and CDR2 is YYEEEE in the germline V gene. The CDR3 has 17 amino acids. V lost 4 bases and J 7 bases, leaving 26 bases between the germline ends.